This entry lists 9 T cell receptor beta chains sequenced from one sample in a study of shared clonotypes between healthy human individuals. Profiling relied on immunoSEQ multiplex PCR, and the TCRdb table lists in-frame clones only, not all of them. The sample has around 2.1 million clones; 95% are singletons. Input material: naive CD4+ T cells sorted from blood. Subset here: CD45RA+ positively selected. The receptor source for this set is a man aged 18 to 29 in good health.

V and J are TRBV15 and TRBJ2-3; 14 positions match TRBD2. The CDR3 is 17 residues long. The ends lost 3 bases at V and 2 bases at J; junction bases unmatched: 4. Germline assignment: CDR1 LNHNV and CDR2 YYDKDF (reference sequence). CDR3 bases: TGTGCCACCAGCAGGGGACTAGCGGGGGCCTCCACAGATACGCAGTATTTT. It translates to CATSRGLAGASTDTQYF. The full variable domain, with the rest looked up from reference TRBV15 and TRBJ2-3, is DAMVIQNPRYQVTQFGKPVTLSCSQTLNHNVMYWYQQKSSQAPKLLFHYYDKDFNNEADTPDNFQSRRPNTSFCFLDIRSPGLGDTAMYLCATSRGLAGASTDTQYFGPGTRLTVL.

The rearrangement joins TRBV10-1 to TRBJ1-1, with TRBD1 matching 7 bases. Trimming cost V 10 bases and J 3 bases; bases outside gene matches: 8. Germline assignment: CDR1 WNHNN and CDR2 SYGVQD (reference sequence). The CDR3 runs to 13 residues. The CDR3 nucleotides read TGCGCCACCCAGCGAGACAGGGACACTGAAGCTTTCTTT. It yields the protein CATQRDRDTEAFF.

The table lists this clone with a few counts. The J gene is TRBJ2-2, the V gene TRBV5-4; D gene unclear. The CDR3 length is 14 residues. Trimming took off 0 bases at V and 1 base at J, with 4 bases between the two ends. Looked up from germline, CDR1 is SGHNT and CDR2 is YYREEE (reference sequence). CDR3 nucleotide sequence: TGTGCCAGCAGCTTGGTAGAGAACACCGGGGAGCTGTTTTTT. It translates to CASSLVENTGELFF.

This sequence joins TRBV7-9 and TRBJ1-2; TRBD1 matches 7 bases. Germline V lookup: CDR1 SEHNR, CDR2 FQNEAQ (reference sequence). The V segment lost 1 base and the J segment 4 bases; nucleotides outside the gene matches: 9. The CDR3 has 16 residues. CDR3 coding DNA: TGTGCCAGCAGCTTAGGCTTCCAGACAGGGCTCTATGGCTACACCTTC. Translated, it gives CASSLGFQTGLYGYTF.

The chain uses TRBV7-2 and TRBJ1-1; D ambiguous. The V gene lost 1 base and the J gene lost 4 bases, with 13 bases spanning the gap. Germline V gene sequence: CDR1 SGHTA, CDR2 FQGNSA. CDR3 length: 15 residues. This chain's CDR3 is CASSLVGLASTEAFF. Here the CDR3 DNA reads TGTGCCAGCAGCTTAGTGGGCCTAGCATCCACTGAAGCTTTCTTT.

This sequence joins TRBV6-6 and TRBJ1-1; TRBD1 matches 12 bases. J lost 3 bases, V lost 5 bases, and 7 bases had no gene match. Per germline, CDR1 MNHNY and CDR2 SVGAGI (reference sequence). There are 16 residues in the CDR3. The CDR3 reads CASSPPGQGAYTEAFF. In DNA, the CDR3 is TGTGCCAGCAGTCCCCCGGGACAGGGGGCCTACACTGAAGCTTTCTTT.

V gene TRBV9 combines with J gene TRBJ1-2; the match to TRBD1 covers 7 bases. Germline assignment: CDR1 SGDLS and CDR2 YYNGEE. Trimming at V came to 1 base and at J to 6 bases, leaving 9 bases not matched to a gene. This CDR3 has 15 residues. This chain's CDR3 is CASSVSDRVSDGYTF. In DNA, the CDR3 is TGTGCCAGCAGCGTATCAGACAGGGTCAGCGATGGCTACACCTTC.

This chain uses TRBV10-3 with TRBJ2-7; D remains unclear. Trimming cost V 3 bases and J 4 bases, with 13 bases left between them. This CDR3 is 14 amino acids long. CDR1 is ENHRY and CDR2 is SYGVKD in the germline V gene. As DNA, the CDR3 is TGTGCCATCAGTGAAACAGTGCGTTCTTACGAGCAGTACTTC. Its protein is CAISETVRSYEQYF.

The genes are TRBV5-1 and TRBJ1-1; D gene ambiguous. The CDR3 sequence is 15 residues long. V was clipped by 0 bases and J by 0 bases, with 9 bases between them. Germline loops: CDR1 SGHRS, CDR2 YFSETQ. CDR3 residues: CASSLGPTVNTEAFF. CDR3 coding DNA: TGCGCCAGCAGCTTGGGTCCGACTGTGAACACTGAAGCTTTCTTT.